The TCR beta chain under discussion was sequenced for a study of CD8 T cells in Susac syndrome. RNA was extracted with the RNeasy kit, and a quantity of roughly 0.45 to 1 ug was reverse transcribed using random hexamers. MiXCR was run by TCRdb on the immunoSEQ multiplex PCR reads, yielding one entry per CDR3 protein. The repertoire holds 250,000 or so distinct CDR3 sequences, with roughly 93% as singletons. The CDR3 covers 11 residues. Trimming cost V 7 bases and J 5 bases, with 11 bases left between them. The V gene's germline CDR1 is SQVTM and CDR2 ANQGSEA. The sequencing input was CD4+ T cells from PBMCs. The sequence derives from a human donor with multiple sclerosis. V gene TRBV29-1 combines with J gene TRBJ1-1; D is uncertain. Here the CDR3 DNA reads TGCAGCGCCCAGGCGGGGACTGAAGCTTTCTTT. As protein: CSAQAGTEAFF.